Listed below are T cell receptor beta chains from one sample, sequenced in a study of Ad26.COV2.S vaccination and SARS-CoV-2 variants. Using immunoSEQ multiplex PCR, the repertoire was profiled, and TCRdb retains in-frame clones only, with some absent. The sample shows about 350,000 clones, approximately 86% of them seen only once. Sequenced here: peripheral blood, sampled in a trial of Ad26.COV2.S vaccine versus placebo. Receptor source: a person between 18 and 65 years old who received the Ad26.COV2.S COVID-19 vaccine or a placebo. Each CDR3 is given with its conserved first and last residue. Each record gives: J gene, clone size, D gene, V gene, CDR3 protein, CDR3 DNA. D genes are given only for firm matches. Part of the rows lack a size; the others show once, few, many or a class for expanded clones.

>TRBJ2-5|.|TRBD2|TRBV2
CASSLPSGGAGETQYF
TGTGCCAGCAGCCTTCCTAGCGGGGGGGCCGGGGAGACCCAGTACTTC
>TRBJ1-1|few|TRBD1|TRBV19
CASDGRGLTEAFF
TGTGCCAGTGACGGCAGGGGGCTCACTGAAGCTTTCTTT
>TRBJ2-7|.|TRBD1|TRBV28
CASSPPWDSYEQYF
TGTGCCAGCAGTCCACCTTGGGACAGCTACGAGCAGTACTTC
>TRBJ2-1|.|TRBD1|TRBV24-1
CATSDARTGAHNEQFF
TGTGCCACCAGTGACGCCCGGACAGGGGCCCACAATGAGCAGTTCTTC
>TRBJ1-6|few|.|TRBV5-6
CASSLGQAQANSPLHF
TGTGCCAGCAGCTTGGGGCAGGCTCAGGCGAATTCACCCCTCCACTTT
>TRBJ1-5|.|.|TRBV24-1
CATSDNLSNQPQHF
TGTGCCACCAGTGACAACTTAAGCAATCAGCCCCAGCATTTT
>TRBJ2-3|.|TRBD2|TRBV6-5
CASSSTTSGRAGTQYF
TGTGCCAGCAGTTCTACGACTAGCGGGAGGGCCGGTACGCAGTATTTT
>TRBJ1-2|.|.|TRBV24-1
CATSDQYPQGRHGYTF
TGTGCCACCAGTGATCAATACCCACAGGGACGACACGGCTACACCTTC
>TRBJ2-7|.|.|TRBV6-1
CASSEYRDGLSYEQYF
TGTGCCAGCAGTGAATATAGGGACGGGCTCTCCTACGAGCAGTACTTC
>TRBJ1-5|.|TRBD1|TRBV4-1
CASSQEDRVNQPQHF
TGCGCCAGCAGCCAAGAGGACAGGGTGAATCAGCCCCAGCATTTT
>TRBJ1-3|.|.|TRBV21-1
CASSRQGRNTIYF
TGTGCCAGCAGCCGACAGGGGCGAAACACCATATATTTT
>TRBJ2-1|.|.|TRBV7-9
CASSLGDGDYNEQFF
TGTGCCAGCAGCTTAGGTGACGGAGACTACAATGAGCAGTTCTTC
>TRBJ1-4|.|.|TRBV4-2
CASSQDKRRTNEKLFF
TGTGCCAGCAGCCAAGATAAAAGAAGGACTAATGAAAAACTGTTTTTT
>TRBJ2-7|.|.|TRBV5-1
CASSWGPPSYEQYF
TGCGCCAGCAGCTGGGGCCCGCCATCCTACGAGCAGTACTTC
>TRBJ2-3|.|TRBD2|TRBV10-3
CATRPGLAGPDTQYF
TGTGCCACCCGACCGGGACTAGCGGGGCCAGATACGCAGTATTTT
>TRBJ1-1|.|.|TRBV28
CASSGGPSNTEAFF
TGTGCCAGCTCGGGGGGTCCGTCGAACACTGAAGCTTTCTTT
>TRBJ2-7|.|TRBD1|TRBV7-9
CASSRGQVYEQYF
TGTGCCAGCAGCCGGGGACAGGTCTACGAGCAGTACTTC
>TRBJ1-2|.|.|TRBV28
CASSLSPGAHGYTF
TGTGCCAGCAGTTTATCTCCCGGGGCGCACGGCTACACCTTC
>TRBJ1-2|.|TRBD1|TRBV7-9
CASSLEVATGDGYTF
TGTGCCAGCAGCTTAGAAGTCGCGACAGGGGATGGCTACACCTTC
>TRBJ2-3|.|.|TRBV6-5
CASLGSRADTQYF
TGTGCCAGCTTAGGTTCGCGGGCAGATACGCAGTATTTT
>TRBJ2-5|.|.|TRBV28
CASSPPHGTQYF
TGTGCCAGCAGTCCACCACACGGGACCCAGTACTTC
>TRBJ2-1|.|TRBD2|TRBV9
CASSPTSGAYNEQFF
TGTGCCAGCAGCCCCACTAGCGGGGCCTACAATGAGCAGTTCTTC
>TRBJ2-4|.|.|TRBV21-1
CASSKDLAKNIQYF
TGTGCCAGCAGCAAAGATCTAGCCAAAAACATTCAGTACTTC
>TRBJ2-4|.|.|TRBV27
CASRPGQLAKNIQYF
TGTGCCAGCAGACCCGGACAGCTAGCCAAAAACATTCAGTACTTC
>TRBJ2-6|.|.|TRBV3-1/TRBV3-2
CASSQVWSSGANVLTF
TGTGCCAGCAGCCAAGTCTGGAGCTCTGGGGCCAACGTCCTGACTTTC
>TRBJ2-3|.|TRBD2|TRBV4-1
CASSQGAGGTTDTQYF
TGCGCCAGCAGCCAAGGAGCGGGAGGGACCACAGATACGCAGTATTTT
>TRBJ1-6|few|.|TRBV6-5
CASSYGQLNSPLHF
TGTGCCAGCAGTTACGGGCAGCTGAATTCACCCCTCCACTTT
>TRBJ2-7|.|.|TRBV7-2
CASSLGTDEQYF
TGTGCCAGCAGCTTAGGGACAGACGAGCAGTACTTC
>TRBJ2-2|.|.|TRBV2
CASSQVTGELFF
TGTGCCAGCAGCCAAGTCACCGGGGAGCTGTTTTTT
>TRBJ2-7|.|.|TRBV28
CASSPGALGSYEQYF
TGTGCCAGCAGTCCCGGGGCCCTGGGCTCCTACGAGCAGTACTTC
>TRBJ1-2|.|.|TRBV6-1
CASSETRTYGYTF
TGTGCCAGCAGTGAAACGAGAACCTATGGCTACACCTTC
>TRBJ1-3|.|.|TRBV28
CASSFPQGTGNTIYF
TGTGCCAGCAGTTTTCCACAGGGAACTGGAAACACCATATATTTT
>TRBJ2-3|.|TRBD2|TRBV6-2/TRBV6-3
CASSYPGLAADTQYF
TGTGCCAGCAGTTACCCGGGACTAGCAGCAGATACGCAGTATTTT
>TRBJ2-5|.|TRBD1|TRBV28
CASSRDRAPQYF
TGTGCCAGCAGCCGAGACAGGGCACCCCAGTACTTC
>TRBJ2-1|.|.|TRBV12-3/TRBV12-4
CASSLVYEQFF
TGTGCCAGCAGTTTGGTGTATGAGCAGTTCTTC
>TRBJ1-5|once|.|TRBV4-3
CASSQARAGYQPQHF
TGCGCCAGCAGCCAAGCGAGGGCAGGTTATCAGCCCCAGCATTTT
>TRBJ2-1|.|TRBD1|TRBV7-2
CASSLPDRGRFF
TGTGCCAGCAGCTTACCCGACAGGGGAAGGTTCTTC
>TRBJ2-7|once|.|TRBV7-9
CASSRPSYEQYF
TGTGCCAGCAGCCGACCCTCCTACGAGCAGTACTTC
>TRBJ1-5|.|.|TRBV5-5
CASSLGRANQPQHF
TGTGCCAGCAGCTTGGGGCGGGCAAATCAGCCCCAGCATTTT
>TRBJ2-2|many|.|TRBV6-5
CASSRVTGELFF
TGTGCCAGCAGTCGCGTCACCGGGGAGCTGTTTTTT
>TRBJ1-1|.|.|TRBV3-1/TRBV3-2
CASTQVGSTEAFF
TGTGCCAGCACCCAGGTAGGATCAACTGAAGCTTTCTTT
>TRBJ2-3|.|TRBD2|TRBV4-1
CASSSRLAGDGDTQYF
TGCGCCAGCAGCTCGCGACTAGCGGGAGATGGAGATACGCAGTATTTT
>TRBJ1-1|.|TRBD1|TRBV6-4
CASSADRGNTEAFF
TGTGCCAGCAGTGCGGACAGGGGGAACACTGAAGCTTTCTTT
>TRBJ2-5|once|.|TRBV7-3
CASSSDRWGPNLQETQYF
TGTGCCAGCAGCTCGGATCGGTGGGGGCCAAATCTTCAAGAGACCCAGTACTTC
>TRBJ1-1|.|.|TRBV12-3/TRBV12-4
CASTRTDVDEAFF
TGTGCCAGCACGAGAACTGATGTCGATGAAGCTTTCTTT
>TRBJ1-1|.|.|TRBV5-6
CASSLAPGLNTEAFF
TGTGCCAGCAGCTTGGCCCCGGGGTTGAACACTGAAGCTTTCTTT
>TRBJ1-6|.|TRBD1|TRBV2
CASSELGQGASYNSPLHF
TGTGCCAGCAGTGAATTAGGGCAGGGGGCATCCTATAATTCACCCCTCCACTTT
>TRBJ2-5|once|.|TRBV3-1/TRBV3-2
CASSSYGGETQYF
TGTGCCAGCAGCTCCTACGGTGGGGAGACCCAGTACTTC
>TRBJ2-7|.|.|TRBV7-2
CASSLARREIYEQYF
TGTGCCAGCAGCTTAGCACGACGGGAGATCTACGAGCAGTACTTC
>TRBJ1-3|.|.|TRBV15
CATKRGNTIYF
TGTGCCACCAAGCGTGGAAACACCATATATTTT
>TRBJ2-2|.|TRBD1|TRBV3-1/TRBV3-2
CASSYGTGNTGELFF
TGTGCCAGCAGCTACGGGACAGGGAACACCGGGGAGCTGTTTTTT
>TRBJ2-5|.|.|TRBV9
CASSADPWETQYF
TGTGCCAGCAGCGCGGACCCATGGGAGACCCAGTACTTC
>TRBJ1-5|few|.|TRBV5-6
CASSTYKMGVRDNQPQHF
TGTGCCAGCAGCACCTACAAGATGGGAGTTCGGGACAATCAGCCCCAGCATTTT